This entry lists 15 T cell receptor beta chains sequenced from one sample in a study of early T cells in non-severe SARS-CoV-2 infection. TCRdb processed the 5' RACE reads anew with MiXCR; each CDR3 protein has one entry. This sample has some 49,000 distinct CDR3 sequences, with 8.2% found just once. Specimen: whole blood. The receptors originated from an adult who was a healthcare worker with PCR-confirmed SARS-CoV-2 infection or an uninfected control (not recorded which).

The chain couples TRBV24-1 to TRBJ2-7; 8 positions match TRBD2. Germline values: CDR1 KGHDR, CDR2 SFDVKD. The CDR3 sequence is 19 residues long. V was clipped by 7 bases and J by 7 bases; unmatched bases: 26. CDR3 nucleotide sequence: TGTGCCACCAGCGAAGTTCAATACAGGGTAGCGGGGTTGGACAAGGAGCAGTACTTC. Translation gives CATSEVQYRVAGLDKEQYF.

Ten or more counts support this clonotype. The chain has TRBV7-9 and TRBJ2-3, with TRBD2 matching over 8 bases. The V segment lost 5 bases and the J segment 1 base; nucleotides outside the gene matches: 8. This CDR3 has 16 amino acids. Per germline, CDR1 SEHNR and CDR2 FQNEAQ (reference sequence). This chain's CDR3 is CASSPRGTRGTDTQYF. The CDR3 DNA follows: TGTGCCAGCAGCCCACGCGGGACTAGGGGCACAGATACGCAGTATTTT.

This clonotype was counted ten times or more. The rearrangement joins TRBV7-6 to TRBJ2-7, with 7 bases fitting TRBD1. Germline V gives CDR1 SGHVS, CDR2 FNYEAQ. The CDR3 runs to 16 residues. The V segment lost 5 bases and the J segment 0 bases; nucleotides outside the gene matches: 10. CDR3 nucleotide sequence: TGTGCCAGCAGCCCGACCGAGTGGGACAGCTCCTACGAGCAGTACTTC. This sequence encodes CASSPTEWDSSYEQYF.

About this clonotype: Since a much larger clone is just one base distant, this may be a read error. The chain combines TRBV6-6 with TRBJ1-2; D unresolved. Germline assignment: CDR1 MNHNY and CDR2 SVGAGI (reference sequence). The ends were cut back, 6 bases at V and 6 bases at J, with 17 bases in the middle. The length of the CDR3 is 14 residues. The CDR3 region is CASRHTVRADGYTF. The CDR3 DNA reads as TGTGCCAGCAGGCATACCGTCAGAGCTGATGGCTACACCTTC.

This clonotype was counted many times. The chain employs TRBV4-2 and TRBJ2-1; possible D gene TRBD2, 7 bases. The CDR3 loop spans 17 amino acids. Germline values: CDR1 LGHNA, CDR2 YNFKEQ. V lost 1 base to trimming and J lost 5 bases, with 18 bases between them. The CDR3 nucleotides are TGTGCCAGCAGCCAAGGGCGGTCTCGCGGGGGCCACAATGAGCAGTTCTTC. This gives the protein CASSQGRSRGGHNEQFF.

There are a few counts of this clonotype. J is TRBJ2-1 and V is TRBV3-1; 13 bases agree with TRBD2. The CDR3 is 17 amino acids. Looked up from germline, CDR1 is LGHDT and CDR2 is YNNKEL (reference sequence). V shed 5 bases, J shed 0 bases, and the junction held 4 bases outside the gene matches. In DNA form, the CDR3 reads TGTGCCAGCAGCGGGAGGACTAGCGGGAGCTCCTACAATGAGCAGTTCTTC. Residues: CASSGRTSGSSYNEQFF.

On this clonotype: A clone one base away is much larger, so this may be a read error. This chain joins TRBV2 and TRBJ1-1; D not resolved. Germline CDR1 is SNHLY and CDR2 is FYNNEI. The CDR3 spans 13 residues. The CDR3 DNA follows: TGTGCCAGCAGCGCGGCAGTGATCACTAAAGCTTTCTTT. This sequence encodes CASSAAVITKAFF.

The chain employs TRBV7-8 and TRBJ1-2; 7 positions agree with TRBD1. The CDR3 spans 14 residues. The germline gives CDR1 SGHVS, CDR2 FQNEAQ. V was pared by 5 bases and J by 5 bases, with 8 bases of the junction left unmatched. The CDR3 nucleotides are TGTGCCAGCAGCAAAGGGGGCAGGGAATATGGCTACACCTTC. Translating gives CASSKGGREYGYTF. Complete variable domain (other parts from reference TRBV7-8 and TRBJ1-2): GAGVSQSPRYKVAKRGQDVALRCDPISGHVSLFWYQQALGQGPEFLTYFQNEAQLDKSGLPSDRFFAERPEGSVSTLKIQRTQQEDSAVYLCASSKGGREYGYTFGSGTRLTVV.

Ten or more counts support this clonotype. V is TRBV20-1 and J is TRBJ1-1; 7 positions match TRBD1. The length of the CDR3 is 14 residues. Germline CDR1 DFQATT, CDR2 SNEGSKA (reference sequence). Trimming cost V 0 bases and J 10 bases; bases outside gene matches: 11. This CDR3 is CSARDRTGDGRAFF. CDR3 in DNA: TGCAGTGCTAGAGATCGGACAGGAGATGGGAGAGCTTTCTTT.

This clonotype was counted many times. The rearrangement joins TRBV12-3 or TRBV12-4 to TRBJ2-7, with 13 nucleotides matching TRBD2. J lost 3 bases, V lost 1 base, and 3 bases had no gene match. The CDR3 is made up of 16 amino acids. The CDR3 here is CASSLVGTSGNYEQYF. DNA of the CDR3: TGTGCCAGCAGTTTAGTTGGGACTAGCGGGAACTACGAGCAGTACTTC.

This chain connects TRBV16 to TRBJ2-1, with D perhaps given as TRBD1 or TRBD2 (5 bases each). The CDR3 has 14 residues. V shed 4 bases and J shed 9 bases, with 16 bases lying between them. Germline CDR1 is KGHSY and CDR2 is FQNENV. In nucleotides, the CDR3 is TGTGCCAGCAGCCTCCCCACTAGGGGTCGTGAGCAGTTCTTC. This codes for CASSLPTRGREQFF.

This clonotype has only a few counts. This chain connects TRBV12-3 or TRBV12-4 to TRBJ2-3; 8 bases agree with TRBD2. The CDR3 length is 13 residues. The V segment lost 8 bases and the J segment 7 bases; nucleotides outside the gene matches: 8. CDR3 residues: CASEVAGLNTQYF. In DNA, the CDR3 is TGTGCCAGCGAGGTAGCGGGACTGAATACGCAGTATTTT.

This clonotype was seen more than once but under ten times. The rearrangement links TRBV18 to TRBJ2-2; D not resolved. Germline CDR1 KGHSH, CDR2 LQKENI. This CDR3 contains 12 residues. Trimming pared 3 bases from V and 7 bases from J, leaving 6 bases between. In DNA form, the CDR3 reads TGTGCCAGCTCACCGAGAGACGGGGAGCTGTTTTTT. Its protein is CASSPRDGELFF.

The J gene is TRBJ2-3, the V gene TRBV27; 7 nucleotides match TRBD2. The CDR3 runs to 16 residues. Trimming cost V 0 bases and J 4 bases; bases outside gene matches: 7. CDR1 is MNHEY, CDR2 SMNVEV, per germline (reference sequence). This chain's CDR3 is CASSLSRGRGADTQYF. The CDR3 bases are TGTGCCAGCAGTTTATCGAGGGGACGGGGGGCAGATACGCAGTATTTT.

The chain combines TRBV11-1 with TRBJ2-7, with D unresolved. Germline V CDR1 and CDR2: SGHAT, FQDESV (reference sequence). The V and J ends lost 3 bases and 1 base respectively, with 13 bases between them. The CDR3 covers 15 residues. This CDR3 reads CASSFNPSSSYEQYF. The CDR3 DNA reads TGTGCCAGCAGCTTTAATCCTTCATCATCCTACGAGCAGTACTTC.